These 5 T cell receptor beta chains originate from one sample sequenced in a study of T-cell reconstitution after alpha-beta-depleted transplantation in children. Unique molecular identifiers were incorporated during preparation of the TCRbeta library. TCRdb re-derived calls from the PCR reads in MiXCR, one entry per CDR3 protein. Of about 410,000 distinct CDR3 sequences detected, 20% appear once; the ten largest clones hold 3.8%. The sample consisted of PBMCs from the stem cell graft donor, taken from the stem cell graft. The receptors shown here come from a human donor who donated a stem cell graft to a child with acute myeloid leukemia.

CDR3 coding DNA: TGCGCCAGCAGCTTAAGTCTCTCCAGCTCTGGAAACACCATATATTTT. Translating it yields CASSLSLSSSGNTIYF. V usage is TRBV5-1 and J usage is TRBJ1-3; D is ambiguous. Germline CDR1 and CDR2: SGHRS and YFSETQ. V was cut by 2 bases and J by 0 bases, with 12 bases left in between. The CDR3 runs to 16 residues.

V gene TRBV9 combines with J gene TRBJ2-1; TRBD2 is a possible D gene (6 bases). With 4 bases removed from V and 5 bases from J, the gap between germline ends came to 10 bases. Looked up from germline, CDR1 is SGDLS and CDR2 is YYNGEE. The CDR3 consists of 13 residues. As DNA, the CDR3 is TGTGCCAGCAGCCGGTCGGGGGACAATGAGCAGTTCTTC. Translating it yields CASSRSGDNEQFF.

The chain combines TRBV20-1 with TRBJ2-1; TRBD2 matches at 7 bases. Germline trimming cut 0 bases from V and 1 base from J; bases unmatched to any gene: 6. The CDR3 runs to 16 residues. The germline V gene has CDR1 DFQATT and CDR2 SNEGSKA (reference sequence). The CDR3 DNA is TGCAGTGCTAGAGATATCGGGGAGGGATCCTACAATGAGCAGTTCTTC. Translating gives CSARDIGEGSYNEQFF.

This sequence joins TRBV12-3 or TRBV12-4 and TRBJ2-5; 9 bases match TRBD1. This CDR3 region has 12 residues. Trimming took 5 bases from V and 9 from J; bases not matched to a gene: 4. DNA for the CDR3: TGTGCCAGCAGTATCGACAGGGGGTCCCAGTACTTC. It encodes CASSIDRGSQYF.

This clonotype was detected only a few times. The CDR3 protein is CASSQEGTGASTDTQYF. CDR3 in DNA: TGTGCCAGCAGCCAAGAGGGGACAGGGGCTAGCACAGATACGCAGTATTTT. This rearrangement joins TRBV4-2 to TRBJ2-3, with 10 bases that match TRBD1. With 0 bases clipped from V and 0 bases from J, the junction kept 3 bases outside the gene matches. This CDR3 comprises 17 residues. Germline V gene data show CDR1 as LGHNA and CDR2 as YNFKEQ.